These 9 T cell receptor beta chains originate from one sample sequenced in a study of blood T cell repertoires in COVID-19. Here immunoSEQ multiplex PCR was the method, and the copy in TCRdb shows in-frame clones only, minus some. The data contain some 50,000 clones, approximately 87% of them singletons. Sequenced input: peripheral blood. The receptors come from a human donor in a cohort sampled during active COVID-19.

This sequence joins TRBV5-1 and TRBJ2-7; TRBD1 matches 9 bases. With 4 bases clipped from V and 4 bases from J, the junction kept 9 bases outside the gene matches. The CDR3 loop spans 15 amino acids. Germline V gene data show CDR1 as SGHRS and CDR2 as YFSETQ. CDR3 nucleotides: TGCGCCAGCAGCACCGATGGGGACAGGGTGTACGAGCAGTACTTC. Translating it yields CASSTDGDRVYEQYF.

The J gene is TRBJ2-7, the V gene TRBV5-6; 7 nucleotides align to TRBD1. This CDR3 spans 15 amino acids. Germline CDR1 reads SGHDT; CDR2 reads YYEEEE. After removal of 4 bases from V and 4 bases from J, the junction contained 11 bases not matched to a gene. The CDR3 region is CASSLDRVELYEQYF. CDR3 DNA sequence: TGTGCCAGCAGCCTCGACAGGGTGGAGTTGTACGAGCAGTACTTC.

The sample holds a few counts of this clone. The gene calls are TRBV6-5 and TRBJ2-7; the match to TRBD1 covers 8 bases. This CDR3 region has 13 residues. V gave up 6 bases and J gave up 3 bases; unmatched junction bases: 4. Germline lookup yields CDR1 MNHEY and CDR2 SVGAGI. The CDR3 loop is CASRGTGSYEQYF. DNA for the CDR3: TGTGCCAGCAGGGGGACAGGTAGCTACGAGCAGTACTTC.

The chain joins TRBV18 to TRBJ1-5; TRBD1 agrees at 10 bases. With V trimmed by 3 bases and J by 4 bases, 3 bases remained unmatched. Germline values: CDR1 KGHSH, CDR2 LQKENI. The CDR3 is 15 residues long. CDR3 nucleotides: TGTGCCAGCTCACCCGACAGGGGGCCAAATCAGCCCCAGCATTTT. This gives the protein CASSPDRGPNQPQHF.

The chain couples TRBV11-2 to TRBJ1-1, with TRBD1 matching 7 bases. CDR3 length: 16 residues. Germline CDR1 is SGHAT and CDR2 is FQNNGV. V lost 6 bases to trimming and J lost 1 base; unmatched junction nucleotides: 11. The CDR3 DNA sequence: TGTGCCAGCAGTCCCCTCGGCAGGGGGGAGAACACTGAAGCTTTCTTT. This translates into CASSPLGRGENTEAFF. Filled out from reference TRBV11-2 and TRBJ1-1, the complete variable domain reads EAGVAQSPRYKIIEKRQSVAFWCNPISGHATLYWYQQILGQGPKLLIQFQNNGVVDDSQLPKDRFSAERLKGVDSTLKIQPAKLEDSAVYLCASSPLGRGENTEAFFGQGTRLTVV.

V and J are TRBV25-1 and TRBJ2-7; maybe TRBD1 (5 bases). CDR3 size: 15 residues. Trimming stripped 2 bases from V and 5 bases from J, with 16 bases between. Germline CDR1 is MGHDK and CDR2 is SYGVNS. The CDR3 loop is CASSEARVAVDEQYF. CDR3 sequence (DNA): TGTGCCAGCAGTGAAGCCAGGGTAGCAGTCGACGAGCAGTACTTC.

The chain employs TRBV3-1 (or the pseudogene TRBV3-2) and TRBJ2-7; 9 nucleotides align to TRBD1. V lost 4 bases to trimming and J lost 1 base; unmatched junction nucleotides: 5. Germline assignment: CDR1 LGHDT and CDR2 YNNKEL (reference sequence). CDR3 size: 15 residues. The CDR3 nucleotides read TGTGCCAGCAGCCTTACGGGACAGGGTTCCTACGAGCAGTACTTC. Translating gives CASSLTGQGSYEQYF.

The rearrangement links TRBV23-1 to TRBJ2-3, with D possibly matching TRBD2 (7 bases). TRBV23-1 is reported as an ORF; its role is uncertain. Trimming pared 9 bases from V and 3 bases from J, leaving 10 bases between. There are 12 residues in the CDR3. CDR3 residues: CARRGGTDTQYF. CDR3 in DNA: TGCGCCAGAAGGGGGGGGACAGATACGCAGTATTTT.

This chain joins TRBV5-8 and TRBJ2-6; D not resolved. Germline assignment: CDR1 SGHTS and CDR2 YDEGEE. Trimming shortened V by 0 bases and J by 1 base, and 8 bases separated the two germline ends. The CDR3 covers 16 residues. CDR3 nucleotide sequence: TGTGCCAGCAGCTTGGCCAAACGGTCTGGGGCCAACGTCCTGACTTTC. Amino acid sequence: CASSLAKRSGANVLTF.